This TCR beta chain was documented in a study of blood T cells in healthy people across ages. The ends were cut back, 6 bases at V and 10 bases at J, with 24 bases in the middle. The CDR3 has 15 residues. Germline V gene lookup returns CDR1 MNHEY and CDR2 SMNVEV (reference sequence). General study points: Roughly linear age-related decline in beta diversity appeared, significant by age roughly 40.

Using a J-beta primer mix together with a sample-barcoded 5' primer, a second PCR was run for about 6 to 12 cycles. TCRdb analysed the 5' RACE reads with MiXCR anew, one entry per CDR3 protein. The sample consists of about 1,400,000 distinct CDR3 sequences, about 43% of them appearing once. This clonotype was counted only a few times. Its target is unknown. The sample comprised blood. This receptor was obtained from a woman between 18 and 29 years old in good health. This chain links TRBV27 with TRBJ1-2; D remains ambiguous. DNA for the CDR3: TGTGCCAGCAGGGACGCTTCCGAGCCCGCCGGCTTCTACACCTTC. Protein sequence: CASRDASEPAGFYTF.